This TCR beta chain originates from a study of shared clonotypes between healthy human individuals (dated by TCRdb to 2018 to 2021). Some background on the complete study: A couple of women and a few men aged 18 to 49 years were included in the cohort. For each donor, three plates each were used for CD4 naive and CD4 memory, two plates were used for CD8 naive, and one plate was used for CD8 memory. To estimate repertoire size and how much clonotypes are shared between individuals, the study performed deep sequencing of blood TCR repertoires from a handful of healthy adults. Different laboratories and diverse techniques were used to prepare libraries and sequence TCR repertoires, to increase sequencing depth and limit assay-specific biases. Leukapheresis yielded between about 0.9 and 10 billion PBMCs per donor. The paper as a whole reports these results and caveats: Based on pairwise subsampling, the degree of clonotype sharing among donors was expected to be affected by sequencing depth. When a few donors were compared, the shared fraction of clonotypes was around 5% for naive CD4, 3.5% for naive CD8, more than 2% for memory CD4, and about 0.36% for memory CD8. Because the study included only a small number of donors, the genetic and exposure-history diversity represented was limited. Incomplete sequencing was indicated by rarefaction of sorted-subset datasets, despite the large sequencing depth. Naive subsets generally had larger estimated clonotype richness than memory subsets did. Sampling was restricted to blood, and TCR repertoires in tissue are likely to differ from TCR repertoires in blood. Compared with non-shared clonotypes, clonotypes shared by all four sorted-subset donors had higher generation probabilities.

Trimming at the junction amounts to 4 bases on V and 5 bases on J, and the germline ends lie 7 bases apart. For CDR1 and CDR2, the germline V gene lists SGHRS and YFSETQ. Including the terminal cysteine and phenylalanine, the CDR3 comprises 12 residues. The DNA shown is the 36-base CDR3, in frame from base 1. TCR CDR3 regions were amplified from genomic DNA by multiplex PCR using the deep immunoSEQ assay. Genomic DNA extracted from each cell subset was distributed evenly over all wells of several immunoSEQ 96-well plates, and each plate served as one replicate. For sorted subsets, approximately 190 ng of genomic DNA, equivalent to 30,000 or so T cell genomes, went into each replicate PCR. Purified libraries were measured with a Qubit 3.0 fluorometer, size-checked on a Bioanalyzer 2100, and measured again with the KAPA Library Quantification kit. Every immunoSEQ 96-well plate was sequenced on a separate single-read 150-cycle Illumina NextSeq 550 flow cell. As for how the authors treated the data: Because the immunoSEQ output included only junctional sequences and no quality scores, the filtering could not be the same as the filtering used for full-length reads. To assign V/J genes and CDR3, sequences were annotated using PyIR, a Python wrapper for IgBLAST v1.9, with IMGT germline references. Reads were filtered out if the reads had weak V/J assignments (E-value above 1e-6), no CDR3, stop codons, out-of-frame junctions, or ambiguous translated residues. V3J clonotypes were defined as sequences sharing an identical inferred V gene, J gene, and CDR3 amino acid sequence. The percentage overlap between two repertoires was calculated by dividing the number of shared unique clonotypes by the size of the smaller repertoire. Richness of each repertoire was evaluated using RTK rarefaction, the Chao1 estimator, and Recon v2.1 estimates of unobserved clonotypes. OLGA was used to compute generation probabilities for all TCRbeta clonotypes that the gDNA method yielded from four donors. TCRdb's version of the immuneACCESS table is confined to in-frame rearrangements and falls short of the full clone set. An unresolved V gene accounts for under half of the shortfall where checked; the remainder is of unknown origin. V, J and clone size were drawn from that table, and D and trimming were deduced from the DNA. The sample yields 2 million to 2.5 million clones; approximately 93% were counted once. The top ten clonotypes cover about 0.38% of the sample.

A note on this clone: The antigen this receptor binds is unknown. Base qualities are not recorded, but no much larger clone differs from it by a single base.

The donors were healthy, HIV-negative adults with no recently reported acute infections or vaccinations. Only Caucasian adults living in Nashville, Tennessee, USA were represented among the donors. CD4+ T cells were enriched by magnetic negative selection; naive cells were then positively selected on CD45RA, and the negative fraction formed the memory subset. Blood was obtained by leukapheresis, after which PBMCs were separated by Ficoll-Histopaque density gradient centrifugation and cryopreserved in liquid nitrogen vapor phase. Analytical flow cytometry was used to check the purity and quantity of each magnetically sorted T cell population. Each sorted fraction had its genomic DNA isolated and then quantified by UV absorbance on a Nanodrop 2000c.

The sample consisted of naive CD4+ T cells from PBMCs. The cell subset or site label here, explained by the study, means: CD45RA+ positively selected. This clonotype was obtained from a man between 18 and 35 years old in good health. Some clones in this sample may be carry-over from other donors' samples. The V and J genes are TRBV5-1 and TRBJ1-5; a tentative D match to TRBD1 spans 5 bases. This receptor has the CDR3 CASSQGYQPQHF. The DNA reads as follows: TGCGCCAGCAGCCAGGGATATCAGCCCCAGCATTTT.